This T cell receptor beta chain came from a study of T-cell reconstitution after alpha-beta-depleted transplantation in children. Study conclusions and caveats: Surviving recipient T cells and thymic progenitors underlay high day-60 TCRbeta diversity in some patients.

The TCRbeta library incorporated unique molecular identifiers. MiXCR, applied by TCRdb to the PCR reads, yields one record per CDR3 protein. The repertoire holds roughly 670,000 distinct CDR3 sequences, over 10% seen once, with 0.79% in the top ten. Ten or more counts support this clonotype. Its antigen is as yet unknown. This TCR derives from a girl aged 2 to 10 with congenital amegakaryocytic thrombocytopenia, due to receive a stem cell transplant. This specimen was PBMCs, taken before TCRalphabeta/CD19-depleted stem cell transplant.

CDR3 DNA sequence: TGCAGTGCTAGAGCTCCCGGGACTTGGAGTTTCTTC. It translates to CSARAPGTWSFF. V is TRBV20-1 and J is TRBJ2-1; weak D call: TRBD2 (6 bases). The CDR3 length is 12 residues. V dropped 1 base and J dropped 16 bases, with 17 bases sitting between them. The germline V gene encodes CDR1 DFQATT and CDR2 SNEGSKA (reference sequence).